This TCR beta chain was recorded in a study of naive and memory T cell subsets. This clonotype was counted many times. Its target is unknown. Findings and caveats of the study: Gini index rose across naive, CM, EM and EMRA in CD4 and CD8.

The beta constant-region primer was an equimolar mix of two oligonucleotides covering TRBC1 and TRBC2. MiXCR, run by TCRdb on the UMI-ligation and nested PCR reads, gives a single entry per CDR3 protein. Among 84,000 or so distinct CDR3 sequences listed, more than 6.5% were seen once. The TCR was taken from a human donor in good health. The sample was central memory CD4+ T cells from blood.

The CDR3 DNA sequence: TGTGCCAGCAGTTTAAAAGGGAACAGAGTCTTCTATGGCTACACCTTC. Translated: CASSLKGNRVFYGYTF. V usage is TRBV27 and J usage is TRBJ1-2; D gene ambiguous. V was shortened by 2 bases and J by 4 bases, with 17 bases between the two germline ends. The CDR3 extends over 16 amino acids. Germline CDR1 and CDR2: MNHEY and SMNVEV (reference sequence).